Presented here are 8 T cell receptor beta chains from one specimen sequenced in a study of shared clonotypes between healthy human individuals (dated by TCRdb to about 2020). Library creation used the immunoSEQ multiplex PCR assay. TCRdb re-hosts the immuneACCESS table, in-frame sequences only. Its copies lack some clones; in the studies checked, an unresolved V gene accounts for under half of them, and the cause for the rest is not known. Across this sample there are roughly 530,000 clones, with around 96% seen only once. The ten largest clones add up to 0.06% of the sample. The material sequenced was naive CD4+ T cells sorted from blood. The meaning of the sample's cell subset or site label: CD45RA+ positively selected. The receptors were sampled from a woman between 25 and 40 years old in good health.

V is TRBV10-3 and J is TRBJ2-5, with 7 bases lining up with TRBD2. The J call is doubtful: the DNA matches TRBJ2-7 better. The CDR3 length is 15 residues. Looked up from germline, CDR1 is ENHRY and CDR2 is SYGVKD. The CDR3 DNA is TGTGCCATCAGTGAGAGGGAGGGTCTTGGAGGCGAGCAGTACTTC. This sequence encodes CAISEREGLGGEQYF.

This chain links TRBV25-1 with TRBJ2-7, with D perhaps TRBD1 or TRBD2 (7 bases each). The CDR3 has 15 amino acids. Germline V gives CDR1 MGHDK, CDR2 SYGVNS. Trimming took off 6 bases at V and 5 bases at J, with 20 bases between the two ends. DNA of the CDR3: TGTGCCAGCAGCGCACCAGGGGGGGGGCCACACGAGCAGTACTTC. Protein product: CASSAPGGGPHEQYF.

This chain links TRBV28 with TRBJ1-1; D unresolved. This CDR3 is built from 13 residues. The V gene's germline CDR1 is MDHEN and CDR2 SYDVKM. Trimming pared 8 bases from V and 3 bases from J, leaving 13 bases between. Here the CDR3 reads CASGAGSDTEAFF. DNA for the CDR3: TGTGCCAGCGGTGCGGGCTCGGACACTGAAGCTTTCTTT.

A remark on this clone: The same CDR3 is also encoded by other DNA sequences in this sample. The J gene is TRBJ1-1, the V gene TRBV6-5; D not certain. Germline CDR1 is MNHEY and CDR2 is SVGAGI. The ends were cut back, 3 bases at V and 1 base at J, with 6 bases in the middle. This CDR3 region has 13 residues. The chain's CDR3 is CASSYSENTEAFF. Here the CDR3 DNA reads TGTGCCAGCAGTTATTCAGAGAACACTGAAGCTTTCTTT.

The V call is TRBV5-8, the J call TRBJ1-4; D possibly corresponds to TRBD1 (5 bases). Germline assignment: CDR1 SGHTS and CDR2 YDEGEE. The V and J ends lost 0 bases and 6 bases respectively, with 12 bases between them. The CDR3 totals 15 residues. In nucleotides, the CDR3 is TGTGCCAGCAGCTTGGAGAGGGGCAGGGATGAAAAACTGTTTTTT. It yields the protein CASSLERGRDEKLFF.

The chain links TRBV30 to TRBJ1-6; D perhaps matches TRBD1 (5 bases). The germline CDR1 and CDR2 sequences are GTSNPN and SVGIG (reference sequence). The V gene lost 5 bases and the J gene lost 10 bases, with 12 bases spanning the gap. This CDR3 spans 12 amino acids. This CDR3 reads CAWDFGGSPLHF. The CDR3 DNA sequence: TGTGCCTGGGACTTCGGGGGGTCACCCCTCCACTTT.

This clone was recorded once. The chain links TRBV6-5 to TRBJ1-2; perhaps TRBD1 as D (5 bases). The CDR3 sequence is 15 residues long. The germline V gene encodes CDR1 MNHEY and CDR2 SVGAGI. Trimming stripped 0 bases from V and 6 bases from J, with 14 bases between. The CDR3 region has the DNA TGTGCCAGCAGTTACTCTGGGCGGGGGTCGAATGGCTACACCTTC. This encodes CASSYSGRGSNGYTF.

The chain links TRBV10-3 to TRBJ2-7; 9 bases are shared with TRBD1. Germline CDR1 and CDR2: ENHRY and SYGVKD. This CDR3 has 14 residues. V was pared by 3 bases and J by 5 bases, with 5 bases of the junction left unmatched. The CDR3: CAISDGTGNNEQYF. DNA of the CDR3: TGTGCCATCAGTGACGGGACAGGGAACAACGAGCAGTACTTC.